This T cell receptor (beta chain) was recorded in a study of T cell repertoires in aging, cancer and after chemotherapy. V lost 5 bases, J lost 0 bases, and 11 bases lay in between. The CDR3 has 15 amino acids. Germline CDR1 MNHEY, CDR2 SMNVEV (reference sequence). Study observations and caveats: Untreated cancer patients had significantly lower blood TCR diversity than age-matched healthy donors.

In the case of this clonotype: What it recognizes is unknown.

A mixed TRB-A/B primer pool amplified rearranged TRB by multiplex touch-down PCR. From the multiplex PCR reads, TCRdb called clonotypes with MiXCR, one entry per CDR3 protein. Among some 10,000 distinct CDR3 sequences, roughly 40% were seen once, and the ten largest hold about 7.8%. TCR beta rearrangements were amplified from peripheral blood genomic DNA. The chain couples TRBV27 to TRBJ2-1; D is uncertain. The source is a human donor in good health. Material: blood. The CDR3 coding sequence is TGTGCCAGCAGTCGCAGTGTGAGCTCCTACAATGAGCAGTTCTTC. Translated, it gives CASSRSVSSYNEQFF.